One sample yielded the 8 T cell receptor beta chains listed below, sequenced in a study of graft-versus-host responses after intestinal transplantation (TCRdb year 2021). Library preparation employed the immunoSEQ multiplex PCR assay. The source is immuneACCESS, and TCRdb retained only in-frame sequences with V and J called. Part of the clones is not carried over; for the studies checked, unresolved V genes explain less than half of this, and the remainder is unexplained. This sample holds 14,000 or so clones; about 89% were observed only once. The top ten constitute 5.5% to 8.5% of the sample. The sequenced sample was bone marrow, obtained approximately 120 days after intestinal transplantation. The receptors were sampled from a human patient who received an intestinal transplant, so some T cells may come from the graft donor.

Only one count was recorded for this clone. This CDR3 reads CATSRDLAGVYNEQFF. The CDR3 DNA reads TGTGCCACCAGCAGAGATTTAGCGGGAGTCTACAATGAGCAGTTCTTC. The V call is TRBV15, the J call TRBJ2-1; 9 bases are a match to TRBD2. CDR1 and CDR2 from the germline V gene are LNHNV and YYDKDF (reference sequence). This CDR3 is built from 16 residues. V lost 0 bases and J lost 3; bases outside the gene matches: 3. Full variable domain (missing parts from reference TRBV15 and TRBJ2-1): DAMVIQNPRYQVTQFGKPVTLSCSQTLNHNVMYWYQQKSSQAPKLLFHYYDKDFNNEADTPDNFQSRRPNTSFCFLDIRSPGLGDTAMYLCATSRDLAGVYNEQFFGPGTRLTVL.

This chain's CDR3 is CASSDSAGTYNEQFF. As DNA, the CDR3 is TGTGCCAGCAGTGACTCAGCGGGCACCTACAATGAGCAGTTCTTC. The V and J genes are TRBV6-4 and TRBJ2-1; possibly TRBD2 for D (6 bases). The CDR3 is 15 residues long. The V and J ends lost 0 bases and 2 bases respectively, with 8 bases between them. Germline assignment: CDR1 MRHNA and CDR2 SNTAGT.

The chain joins TRBV5-1 to TRBJ2-7, with TRBD1 matching 7 bases. The CDR3 runs to 15 residues. Germline V gives CDR1 SGHRS, CDR2 YFSETQ. V lost 0 bases, J lost 4 bases, and 7 bases stayed unmatched. The CDR3 region has the DNA TGCGCCAGCAGCTTGGGACAGGGAGTGGGATACGAGCAGTACTTC. Translation gives CASSLGQGVGYEQYF. Supplemented by reference TRBV5-1 and TRBJ2-7, the full variable domain reads KAGVTQTPRYLIKTRGQQVTLSCSPISGHRSVSWYQQTPGQGLQFLFEYFSETQRNKGNFPGRFSGRQFSNSRSEMNVSTLELGDSALYLCASSLGQGVGYEQYFGPGTRLTVT.

J is TRBJ2-5 and V is TRBV6-5; D might be TRBD1 or TRBD2, each matching 6 bases. The CDR3 runs to 14 residues. V dropped 2 bases and J dropped 3 bases, with 10 bases sitting between them. Germline V gives CDR1 MNHEY, CDR2 SVGAGI. CDR3 DNA: TGTGCCAGCAGTTACGAGGGGGGAGAAGAGACCCAGTACTTC. It specifies CASSYEGGEETQYF.

The rearrangement joins TRBV7-9 to TRBJ2-5, with D perhaps matching TRBD1 (5 bases). The germline V gene encodes CDR1 SEHNR and CDR2 FQNEAQ (reference sequence). This CDR3 spans 16 amino acids. V was cut by 5 bases and J by 5 bases, with 21 bases left in between. CDR3 protein: CASSPAQGGILETQYF. CDR3 nucleotide sequence: TGTGCCAGCAGCCCTGCGCAGGGTGGTATTTTGGAGACCCAGTACTTC.

This chain joins TRBV6-4 and TRBJ2-3; 11 bases are a match to TRBD2. CDR1 and CDR2 (germline): MRHNA, SNTAGT. Trimming took 2 bases from V and 6 from J; bases not matched to a gene: 4. CDR3 length: 15 amino acids. CDR3 amino acids: CASSDGTSGPDTQYF. CDR3 in DNA: TGTGCCAGCAGTGACGGGACTAGCGGCCCCGATACGCAGTATTTT.

The CDR3 loop reads CASSLGTTQETQYF. In DNA form, the CDR3 reads TGTGCCAGCAGTCTAGGGACAACCCAAGAGACCCAGTACTTC. The chain combines TRBV27 with TRBJ2-5; possible D gene TRBD1, 6 bases. The CDR3 contains 14 residues. Looked up from germline, CDR1 is MNHEY and CDR2 is SMNVEV (reference sequence). V was pared by 5 bases and J by 1 base, with 11 bases between.

V and J are TRBV2 and TRBJ2-1, with 12 bases that match TRBD1. With V trimmed by 5 bases and J by 8 bases, 7 bases remained unmatched. CDR3 length: 15 residues. In germline, CDR1 is SNHLY, CDR2 FYNNEI. DNA of the CDR3: TGTGCCAGCAGTTCCGGGACAGGGGGCCGCGATGAGCAGTTCTTC. Residues: CASSSGTGGRDEQFF. Drawing the rest from reference TRBV2 and TRBJ2-1, the complete variable domain is EPEVTQTPSHQVTQMGQEVILRCVPISNHLYFYWYRQILGQKVEFLVSFYNNEISEKSEIFDDQFSVERPDGSNFTLKIRSTKLEDSAMYFCASSSGTGGRDEQFFGPGTRLTVL.